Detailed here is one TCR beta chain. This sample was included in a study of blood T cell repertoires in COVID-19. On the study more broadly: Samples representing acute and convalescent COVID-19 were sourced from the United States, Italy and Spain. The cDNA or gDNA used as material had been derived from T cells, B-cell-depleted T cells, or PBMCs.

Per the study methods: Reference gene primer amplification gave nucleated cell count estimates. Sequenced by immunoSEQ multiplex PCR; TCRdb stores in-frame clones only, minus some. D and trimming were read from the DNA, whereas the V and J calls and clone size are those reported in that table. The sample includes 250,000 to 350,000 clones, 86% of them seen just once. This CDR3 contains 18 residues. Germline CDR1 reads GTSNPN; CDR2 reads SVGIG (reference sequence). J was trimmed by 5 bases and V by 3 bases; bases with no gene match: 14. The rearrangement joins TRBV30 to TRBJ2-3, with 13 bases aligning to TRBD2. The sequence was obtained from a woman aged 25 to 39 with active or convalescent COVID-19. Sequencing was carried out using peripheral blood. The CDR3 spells CAWRHRPGLAGKRDTQYF. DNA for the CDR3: TGTGCCTGGAGACATCGCCCGGGACTAGCGGGGAAGAGAGATACGCAGTATTTT.